What follows describes a single T cell receptor beta chain. Its cognate antigen is unknown. CDR3 length: 14 residues. The germline V and J ends were trimmed by 3 bases and 7 bases, with 13 bases remaining between them. The germline V gene encodes CDR1 MDHEN and CDR2 SYDVKM. Treatment indicated: roughly 19 received Ad26.COV2.S at low or high dose, single or two shots; several received placebo; per-sample allocation not given. The samples were gathered on day 63 after the first injection of vaccine or placebo. A Boston donor was an adult aged 18-55 years. Sequencing was performed with immunoSEQ multiplex PCR; in TCRdb, only in-frame clones are kept and a portion is missing. The sample records 430,000 or so clones, more than 80% being singletons. The data belong to a study of Ad26.COV2.S vaccination and SARS-CoV-2 variants. The wider study: Vaccine-arm donor from the placebo-controlled COV1001 Ad26.COV2.S trial.

Overall study results and limits: Those who received vaccine or placebo ended up with similar non-spike TCR breadth.

The clonotype comes from a person between 18 and 65 years old who received the Ad26.COV2.S COVID-19 vaccine or a placebo. Material: peripheral blood, obtained in a trial of Ad26.COV2.S vaccine versus placebo. This chain connects TRBV28 to TRBJ2-1, with a weak D call TRBD1 (5 bases). CDR3 nucleotide sequence: TGTGCCAGCAGTTTGAAGCAGGGATCGAATGAGCAGTTCTTC. Its protein product is CASSLKQGSNEQFF. Full variable domain (outside the CDR3, taken from reference TRBV28 and TRBJ2-1): DVKVTQSSRYLVKRTGEKVFLECVQDMDHENMFWYRQDPGLGLRLIYFSYDVKMKEKGDIPEGYSVSREKKERFSLILESASTNQTSMYLCASSLKQGSNEQFFGPGTRLTVL.